This T cell receptor beta chain was obtained from a study of blood T cells in healthy people across ages. Germline V CDR1 and CDR2: DFQATT, SNEGSKA (reference sequence). The length of the CDR3 is 14 residues. V shed 2 bases, J shed 2 bases, and the junction held 6 bases outside the gene matches. Next came a second PCR, run for roughly 7 to 12 cycles, which used a sample-barcoded 5' primer along with a J-beta primer mix. TCRdb reprocessed the 5' RACE reads via MiXCR and lists one record per CDR3 protein. Of about 1.8 million distinct CDR3 sequences listed, roughly 52% were seen once; the top ten hold about 2.1%. The study drew donors from healthy Caucasian individuals in Russia aged roughly 6 to 90.

Sequencing input: blood. The V and J genes are TRBV20-1 and TRBJ2-7; 7 bases align to TRBD1. This receptor was obtained from a woman between 40 and 50 years old in good health. CDR3 loop: CSARTGTVTYEQYF. The CDR3 DNA sequence: TGCAGTGCTAGAACCGGGACAGTAACCTACGAGCAGTACTTC.